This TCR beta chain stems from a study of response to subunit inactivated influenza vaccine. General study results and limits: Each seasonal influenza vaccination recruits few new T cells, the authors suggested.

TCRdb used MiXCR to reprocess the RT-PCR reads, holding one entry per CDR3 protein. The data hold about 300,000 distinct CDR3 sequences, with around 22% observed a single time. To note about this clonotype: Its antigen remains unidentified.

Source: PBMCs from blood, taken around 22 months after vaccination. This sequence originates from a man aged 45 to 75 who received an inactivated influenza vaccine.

This CDR3 reads CASSSPSLLGNTIYF. The CDR3 DNA is TGTGCCAGCAGCTCCCCATCCCTTCTCGGAAACACCATATATTTT. The chain is built from TRBV7-6 and TRBJ1-3; D not resolved. In germline, CDR1 is SGHVS, CDR2 FNYEAQ. V lost 4 bases, J lost 4 bases, and 14 bases lay in between. This CDR3 has 15 residues.